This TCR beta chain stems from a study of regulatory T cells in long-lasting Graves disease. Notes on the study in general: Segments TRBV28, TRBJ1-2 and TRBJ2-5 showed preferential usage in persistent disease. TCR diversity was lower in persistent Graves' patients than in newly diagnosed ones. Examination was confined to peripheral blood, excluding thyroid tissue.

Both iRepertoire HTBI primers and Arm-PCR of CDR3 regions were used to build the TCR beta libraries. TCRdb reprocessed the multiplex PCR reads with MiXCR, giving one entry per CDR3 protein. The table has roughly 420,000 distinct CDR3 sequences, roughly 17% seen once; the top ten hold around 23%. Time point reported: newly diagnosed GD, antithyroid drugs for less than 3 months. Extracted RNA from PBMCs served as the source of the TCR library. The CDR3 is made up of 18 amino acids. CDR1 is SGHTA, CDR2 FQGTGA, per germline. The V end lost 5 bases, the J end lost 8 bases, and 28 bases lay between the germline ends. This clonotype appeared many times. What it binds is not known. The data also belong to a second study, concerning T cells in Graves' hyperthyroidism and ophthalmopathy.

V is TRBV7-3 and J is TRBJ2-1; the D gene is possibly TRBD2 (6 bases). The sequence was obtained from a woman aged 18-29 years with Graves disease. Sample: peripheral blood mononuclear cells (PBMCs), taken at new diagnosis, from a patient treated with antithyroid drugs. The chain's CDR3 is CASSKTTRLVGATDEQFF. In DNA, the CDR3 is TGTGCCAGCAGCAAAACGACAAGACTAGTCGGTGCCACGGATGAGCAGTTCTTC.